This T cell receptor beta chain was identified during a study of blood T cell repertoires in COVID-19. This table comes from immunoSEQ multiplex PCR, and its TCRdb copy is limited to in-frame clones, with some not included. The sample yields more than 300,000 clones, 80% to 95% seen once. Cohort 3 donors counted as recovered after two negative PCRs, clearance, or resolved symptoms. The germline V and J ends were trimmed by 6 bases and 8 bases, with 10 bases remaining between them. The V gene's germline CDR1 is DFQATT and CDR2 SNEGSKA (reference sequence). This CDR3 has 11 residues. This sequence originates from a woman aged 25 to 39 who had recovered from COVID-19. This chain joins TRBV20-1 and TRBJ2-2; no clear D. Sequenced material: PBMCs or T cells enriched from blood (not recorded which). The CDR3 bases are TGCAGTGCATCCCCCAGGGGGGAGCTGTTTTTT. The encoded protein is CSASPRGELFF.